Below, 14 T cell receptor beta chains from the same sample are listed, as sequenced in a study of post-analysis software for immune sequencing data. Overall study findings and caveats: TRBV segments more frequent in patients than in controls numbered roughly five and included TRBV5-6, TRBV5-1 and TRBV20-1.

These receptors have no known antigen. TCR beta cDNA libraries had unique molecular identifiers. TCRdb re-analysed the PCR reads in MiXCR, keeping a single row per CDR3 protein. In the table there are about 540,000 distinct CDR3 sequences, about a third of which are singletons. Material for sequencing was blood. The receptor set was obtained from a girl aged 2 to 17 with multiple sclerosis.

The chain joins TRBV18 to TRBJ2-3, with D possibly TRBD2 on 5 matching bases. There are 17 residues in the CDR3. Germline CDR1 reads KGHSH; CDR2 reads LQKENI. V lost 3 bases and J 2 bases, leaving 18 bases between the germline ends. CDR3 bases: TGTGCCAGCTCACCCATAGCGACGTCTCAGGCCACAGATACGCAGTATTTT. Translated: CASSPIATSQATDTQYF.

This clonotype occurred many times. The genes are TRBV9 and TRBJ1-1, with D unresolved. Trimming pared 4 bases from V and 5 bases from J, leaving 9 bases between. Germline V gene sequence: CDR1 SGDLS, CDR2 YYNGEE. The CDR3 is 12 amino acids. CDR3 region: CASSPLETEAFF. DNA for the CDR3: TGTGCCAGCAGCCCCCTCGAGACTGAAGCTTTCTTT. Drawing the rest from reference TRBV9 and TRBJ1-1, the complete variable domain is DSGVTQTPKHLITATGQRVTLRCSPRSGDLSVYWYQQSLDQGLQFLIQYYNGEERAKGNILERFSAQQFPDLHSELNLSSLELGDSALYFCASSPLETEAFFGQGTRLTVV.

The chain links TRBV12-3 or TRBV12-4 to TRBJ2-7; D may correspond to TRBD1 or TRBD2 (5 bases each). Trimming shortened V by 5 bases and J by 4 bases, and 18 bases separated the two germline ends. This CDR3 is 15 amino acids long. The CDR3 DNA is TGTGCCAGCAGTCTCGGGACGGAAGACCCATACGAGCAGTACTTC. This codes for CASSLGTEDPYEQYF.

This clonotype was recorded a few times. This rearrangement joins TRBV5-6 to TRBJ2-6; D is undetermined. The V end lost 0 bases, the J end lost 0 bases, and 10 bases lay between the germline ends. The germline gives CDR1 SGHDT, CDR2 YYEEEE. The CDR3 is 17 residues long. The CDR3 sequence is CASSLVALSSGANVLTF. DNA of the CDR3: TGTGCCAGCAGCTTGGTAGCCTTGAGCTCTGGGGCCAACGTCCTGACTTTC.

To note about this clonotype: The junction and the germline gene differ at one end; a read error may be behind it. The chain couples TRBV27 to TRBJ2-3; perhaps TRBD1 as D (5 bases). The CDR3 is 14 residues long. Germline CDR1 MNHEY, CDR2 SMNVEV (reference sequence). The CDR3 protein is CAGSSRAGTDTQYF. In nucleotides, the CDR3 is TGTGCCGGCAGTTCCAGGGCAGGGACAGATACGCAGTATTTT.

Many counts were recorded for this clonotype. The rearrangement uses TRBV6-1 and TRBJ2-1; 14 bases are shared with TRBD2. V trimming: 3 bases; J trimming: 9 bases; junction bases outside the gene matches: 4. Germline V gene data show CDR1 as MNHNS and CDR2 as SASEGT. CDR3 length equals 15 residues. CDR3 sequence reads: CASSETSGGAIEQFF. The CDR3, as DNA: TGTGCCAGCAGTGAGACTAGCGGGGGGGCCATTGAGCAGTTCTTC.

To note about this clonotype: The junction and the germline gene differ at one end; a read error may be behind it. The chain couples TRBV29-1 to TRBJ2-6, with D possibly TRBD1 on 5 matching bases. The CDR3 has 13 amino acids. Germline V CDR1 and CDR2: SQVTM, ANQGSEA. The DNA of the CDR3 is TGCAGCGTTTTTCCGCCTGGGGCCAACGTCCCGACTTTC. Its translation is CSVFPPGANVPTF.

This clonotype has only a few counts. The rearrangement uses TRBV18 and TRBJ1-2; TRBD1 agrees at 7 bases. With 8 bases clipped from V and 0 bases from J, the junction kept 9 bases outside the gene matches. The V gene's germline CDR1 is KGHSH and CDR2 LQKENI. This CDR3 spans 15 amino acids. Here the CDR3 reads CASTPPGGANYGYTF. The CDR3 bases are TGTGCCAGCACGCCTCCAGGGGGGGCTAACTATGGCTACACCTTC.

The chain links TRBV29-1 to TRBJ2-5, with D possibly TRBD1 on 7 matching bases. The CDR3 extends over 13 amino acids. Germline V CDR1 and CDR2: SQVTM, ANQGSEA. V dropped 3 bases and J dropped 11 bases, with 19 bases sitting between them. CDR3 coding DNA: TGCAGCGTTGAGGCAGGGGGGTATAATGAGCAGTACTTC. It codes for CSVEAGGYNEQYF.

Only a few counts were recorded for this clonotype. J is TRBJ1-2 and V is TRBV5-1, with D perhaps TRBD1 (6 bases). V dropped 4 bases and J dropped 3 bases, with 16 bases sitting between them. The CDR3 spans 15 residues. From germline, CDR1 is SGHRS and CDR2 YFSETQ. In nucleotides, the CDR3 is TGCGCCAGCAGCCCTGGGGGCAGGGAGGACTATGGCTACACCTTC. It specifies CASSPGGREDYGYTF.

The CDR3 DNA reads as TGTGCCAGCAGCTTTATTACCACGACACTGAGGGAGACCCAGTACTTC. This codes for CASSFITTTLRETQYF. The V and J genes are TRBV7-9 and TRBJ2-5; D call uncertain. The germline CDR1 and CDR2 sequences are SEHNR and FQNEAQ (reference sequence). V lost 3 bases and J 5 bases, leaving 19 bases between the germline ends. The CDR3 is 16 residues long.

This chain joins TRBV7-3 and TRBJ2-6, with 7 bases lining up with TRBD2. The V gene's germline CDR1 is SGHTA and CDR2 FQGTGA. V dropped 9 bases and J dropped 3; count of bases not matched to a gene: 8. CDR3 size: 15 residues. The CDR3 here is CASGAGRVGANVLTF. The DNA of the CDR3 is TGTGCCAGTGGAGCGGGGAGGGTTGGGGCCAACGTCCTGACTTTC.

This rearrangement joins TRBV7-6 to TRBJ1-2; no clear D. The CDR3 spans 17 residues. Trimming removed 5 bases from V and 2 bases from J, with 21 bases in between. CDR1 SGHVS and CDR2 FNYEAQ come from the germline V gene. The CDR3 region has the DNA TGTGCCAGCAGCCCCGAGGTGACACCACAAGCGAACTATGGCTACACCTTC. It is translated as CASSPEVTPQANYGYTF. Filled out from reference TRBV7-6 and TRBJ1-2, the complete variable domain reads GAGVSQSPRYKVTKRGQDVALRCDPISGHVSLYWYRQALGQGPEFLTYFNYEAQQDKSGLPNDRFSAERPEGSISTLTIQRTEQRDSAMYRCASSPEVTPQANYGYTFGSGTRLTVV.

This clonotype has a handful of counts. The genes are TRBV12-3 or TRBV12-4 and TRBJ2-5; D assignment may be TRBD1 or TRBD2 (6 bases each). Trimming pared 8 bases from V and 5 bases from J, leaving 15 bases between. CDR3 size: 13 residues. DNA for the CDR3: TGTGCCAGCCGTCCGGGGGCCACCGAGACCCAGTACTTC. Its protein is CASRPGATETQYF.